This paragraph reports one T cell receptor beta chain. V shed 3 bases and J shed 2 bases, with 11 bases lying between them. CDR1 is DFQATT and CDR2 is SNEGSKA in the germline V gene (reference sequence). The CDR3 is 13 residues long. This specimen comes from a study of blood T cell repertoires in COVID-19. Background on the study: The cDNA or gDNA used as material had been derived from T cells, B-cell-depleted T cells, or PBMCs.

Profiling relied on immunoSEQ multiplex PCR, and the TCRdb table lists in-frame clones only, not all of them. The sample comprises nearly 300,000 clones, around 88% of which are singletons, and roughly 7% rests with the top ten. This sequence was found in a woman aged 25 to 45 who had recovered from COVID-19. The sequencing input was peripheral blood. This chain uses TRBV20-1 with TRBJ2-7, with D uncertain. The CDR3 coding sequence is TGCAGTGCTAGTTGGGCTTTAACCTACGAGCAGTACTTC. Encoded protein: CSASWALTYEQYF.